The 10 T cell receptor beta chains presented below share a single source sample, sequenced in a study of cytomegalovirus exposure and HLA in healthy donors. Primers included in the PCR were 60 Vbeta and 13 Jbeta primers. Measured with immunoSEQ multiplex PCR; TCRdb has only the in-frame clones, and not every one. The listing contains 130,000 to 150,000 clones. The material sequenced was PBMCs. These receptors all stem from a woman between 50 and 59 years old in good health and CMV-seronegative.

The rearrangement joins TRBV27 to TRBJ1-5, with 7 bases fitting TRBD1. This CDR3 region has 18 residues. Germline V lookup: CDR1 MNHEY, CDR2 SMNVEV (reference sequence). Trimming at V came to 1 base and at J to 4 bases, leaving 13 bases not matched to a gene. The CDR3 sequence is CASSLYPPGQRGNQPQHF. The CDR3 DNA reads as TGTGCCAGCAGTTTATATCCTCCGGGACAGAGAGGGAATCAGCCCCAGCATTTT.

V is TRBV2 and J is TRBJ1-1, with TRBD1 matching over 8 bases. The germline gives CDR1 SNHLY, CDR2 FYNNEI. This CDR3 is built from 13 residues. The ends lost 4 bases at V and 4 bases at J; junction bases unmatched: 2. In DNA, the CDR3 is TGTGCCAGCAGTGGAGACAGGGGCACTGAAGCTTTCTTT. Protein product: CASSGDRGTEAFF.

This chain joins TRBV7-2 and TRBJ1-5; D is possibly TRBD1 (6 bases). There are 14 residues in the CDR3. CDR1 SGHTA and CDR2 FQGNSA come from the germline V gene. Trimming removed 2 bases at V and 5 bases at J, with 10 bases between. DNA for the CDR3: TGTGCCAGCAGCTTAATGACAGGCGATCAGCCCCAGCATTTT. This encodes CASSLMTGDQPQHF.

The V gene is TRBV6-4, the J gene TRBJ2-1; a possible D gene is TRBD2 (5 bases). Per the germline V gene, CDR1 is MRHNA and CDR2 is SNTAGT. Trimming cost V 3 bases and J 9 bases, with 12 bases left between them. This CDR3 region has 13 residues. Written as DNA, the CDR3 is TGTGCCAGCAGTGAACGAGGGCTGGGTGAGCAGTTCTTC. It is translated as CASSERGLGEQFF.

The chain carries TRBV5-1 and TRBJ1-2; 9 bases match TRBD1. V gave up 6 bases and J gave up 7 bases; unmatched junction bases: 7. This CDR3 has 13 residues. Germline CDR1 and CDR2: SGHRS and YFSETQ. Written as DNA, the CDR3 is TGCGCCAGCACGGGACAGGGACAGGGTGGCTACACCTTC. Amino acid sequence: CASTGQGQGGYTF.

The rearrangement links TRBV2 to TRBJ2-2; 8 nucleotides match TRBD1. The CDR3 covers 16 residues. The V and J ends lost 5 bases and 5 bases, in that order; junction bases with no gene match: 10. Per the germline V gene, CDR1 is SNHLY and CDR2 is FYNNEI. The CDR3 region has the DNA TGTGCCAGCAGTCCTCGGCCAGGGGGCGAGACCGGGGAGCTGTTTTTT. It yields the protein CASSPRPGGETGELFF.

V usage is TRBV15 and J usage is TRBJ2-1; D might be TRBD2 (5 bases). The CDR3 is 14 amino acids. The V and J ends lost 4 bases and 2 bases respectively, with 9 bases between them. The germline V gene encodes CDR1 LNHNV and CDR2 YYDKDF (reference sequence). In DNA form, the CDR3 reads TGTGCCACCAGCAAGGGAGCAGCCTACAATGAGCAGTTCTTC. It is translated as CATSKGAAYNEQFF.

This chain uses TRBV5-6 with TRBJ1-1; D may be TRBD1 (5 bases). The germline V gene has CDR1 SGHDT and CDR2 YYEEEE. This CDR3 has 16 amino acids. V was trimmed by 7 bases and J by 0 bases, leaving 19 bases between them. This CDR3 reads CASGRGGAAMNTEAFF. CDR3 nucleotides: TGTGCCAGCGGCCGAGGAGGGGCGGCGATGAACACTGAAGCTTTCTTT.

The CDR3 region is CASSQERRSYNEQFF. The CDR3, as DNA: TGCGCCAGCAGCCAAGAGCGGAGATCCTACAATGAGCAGTTCTTC. The chain links TRBV4-3 to TRBJ2-1; no definite D call. The V gene's germline CDR1 is LGHNA and CDR2 YSLEER. CDR3 length: 15 residues. The V gene lost 0 bases and the J gene lost 1 base, with 7 bases spanning the gap.

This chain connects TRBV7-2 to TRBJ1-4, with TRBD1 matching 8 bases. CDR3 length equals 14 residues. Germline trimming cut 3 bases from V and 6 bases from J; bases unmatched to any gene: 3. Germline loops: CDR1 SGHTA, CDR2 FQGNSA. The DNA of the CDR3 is TGTGCCAGCAGCTTTGGACAGGGTTATGAAAAACTGTTTTTT. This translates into CASSFGQGYEKLFF.